The clone carrying this T cell receptor (beta chain) came up a few times. Its cognate antigen is unknown. These data come from a study of beta chain features in type 1 diabetes. Looked up from germline, CDR1 is MNHEY and CDR2 is SMNVEV (reference sequence). Unmatched junction bases numbered 12, after V lost 6 bases and J lost 4 bases. CDR3 size: 15 residues. Expressed TCRB transcripts were sequenced after all isolated RNA was converted to cDNA. Data came from immunoSEQ multiplex PCR; TCRdb stores just in-frame clones and leaves some out. In the table there are around 40,000 clones, about half of which are singletons. Each of the sorted populations had a purity greater than 98%. General study points: Highly expressing activated T cells could be over-counted with a cDNA template.

This receptor was taken from a woman aged 18 to 35 in good health. The chain links TRBV27 to TRBJ2-7, with TRBD1 identical over 7 bases. Sequencing used Tregs from blood. CDR3 loop: CASRRQGVNFYEQYF. The CDR3 region has the DNA TGTGCCAGCAGACGACAGGGAGTAAATTTTTACGAGCAGTACTTC.